Each of the 21 T cell receptor beta chains below was sequenced from the same sample in a study of CD8+ T cells in alopecia areata. Reverse transcription of extracted RNA yielded cDNA, which provided the sequencing template. Only in-frame clones appear in the TCRdb table, and some are missing; sequencing was by immunoSEQ multiplex PCR. This sample has about 150,000 clones, with more than 75% found just once. Sequencing was performed on CD8+ T cells sorted from blood, taken at week 0. Every receptor here comes from a human donor with alopecia areata.

The chain is built from TRBV5-5 and TRBJ1-1, with D uncertain. Germline CDR1 SGHKS, CDR2 YYEKEE (reference sequence). CDR3 length equals 13 residues. V was cut by 2 bases and J by 7 bases, with 12 bases left in between. This CDR3 reads CASSLSNGVEAFF. The DNA for the CDR3 is TGTGCCAGCAGCTTAAGTAATGGGGTTGAAGCTTTCTTT.

The CDR3 is CASSLGNPTVTNYGYTF. The CDR3 nucleotides read TGTGCCAGCAGTTTGGGGAACCCGACAGTCACGAACTATGGCTACACCTTC. This chain uses TRBV27 with TRBJ1-2, with D perhaps matching TRBD1 (5 bases). CDR1 and CDR2 (germline): MNHEY, SMNVEV (reference sequence). The germline V and J ends were trimmed by 3 bases and 2 bases, with 19 bases remaining between them. The CDR3 extends over 17 amino acids.

The CDR3 region is CASSGFVEASAYEQYF. The CDR3 DNA is TGTGCCAGTAGTGGGTTTGTTGAGGCTAGCGCTTACGAGCAGTACTTC. The chain carries TRBV19 and TRBJ2-7; D may be TRBD2 (6 bases). The germline CDR1 and CDR2 sequences are LNHDA and SQIVND (reference sequence). Trimming left V 5 bases short and J 4 bases short, with 21 bases between. The CDR3 has 16 amino acids.

This rearrangement joins TRBV4-1 to TRBJ2-7, with D maybe TRBD2 (6 bases). There are 16 residues in the CDR3. Germline V gene sequence: CDR1 MGHRA, CDR2 YSYEKL. Trimming took 1 base from V and 3 from J, leaving 16 bases between them. The CDR3 is CASSQGFPGAVYEQYF. DNA of the CDR3: TGCGCCAGCAGCCAAGGCTTTCCGGGAGCTGTCTACGAGCAGTACTTC.

This chain uses TRBV19 with TRBJ2-4, with TRBD1 matching over 8 bases. The V gene end was trimmed by 2 bases and the J gene end by 7 bases; junction bases not matched to a gene: 7. In germline, CDR1 is LNHDA, CDR2 SQIVND (reference sequence). This CDR3 has 15 amino acids. CDR3 region: CASSIHRGLTNIQYF. Here the CDR3 DNA reads TGTGCCAGTAGTATACACAGGGGGTTGACGAACATTCAGTACTTC.

CDR3 DNA sequence: TGTGCCAGCATACGATCTATCTCGCGAAAGACCTATGGCTACACCTTC. Its protein is CASIRSISRKTYGYTF. This chain joins TRBV5-5 and TRBJ1-2; D not resolved. V was cut by 6 bases and J by 4 bases, with 22 bases left in between. Germline CDR1 reads SGHKS; CDR2 reads YYEKEE (reference sequence). The CDR3 covers 16 residues.

This clone appeared a single time. The chain uses TRBV4-1 and TRBJ2-1, with D possibly being TRBD2 (5 bases). Germline lookup yields CDR1 MGHRA and CDR2 YSYEKL. The CDR3 runs to 15 residues. V was pared by 4 bases and J by 5 bases, with 15 bases between. The CDR3 region is CASSPSGSTHNEQFF. The DNA for the CDR3 is TGCGCCAGCAGCCCTTCGGGGTCTACTCACAATGAGCAGTTCTTC.

J is TRBJ2-5 and V is TRBV5-1; 8 bases match TRBD1. The end of the DNA is better explained by TRBJ2-7, so the J call may be wrong. Germline values: CDR1 SGHRS, CDR2 YFSETQ. This CDR3 has 15 residues. This CDR3 reads CASSLGQGSTYEQYF. In DNA form, the CDR3 reads TGCGCCAGCAGCTTAGGACAGGGCTCTACATACGAGCAGTACTTC.

The gene calls are TRBV29-1 and TRBJ2-5; 10 bases map to TRBD1. The better agreement between TRBJ2-7 and the DNA end casts doubt on the J call. This CDR3 comprises 13 residues. The V gene's germline CDR1 is SQVTM and CDR2 ANQGSEA. CDR3 region: CSIGQGGSDEQYF. As DNA, the CDR3 is TGCAGCATCGGACAGGGGGGATCGGACGAGCAGTACTTC.

This chain uses TRBV11-2 with TRBJ1-2; D remains ambiguous. This CDR3 is built from 17 residues. The germline V gene has CDR1 SGHAT and CDR2 FQNNGV. With 0 bases removed from V and 6 bases from J, the gap between germline ends came to 20 bases. The CDR3 loop reads CASSLDFRREPMDGYTF. CDR3 DNA: TGTGCCAGCAGCTTAGATTTTCGGCGGGAGCCAATGGATGGCTACACCTTC.

V gene TRBV29-1 combines with J gene TRBJ2-7; 11 positions agree with TRBD1. The J call may be wrong; the DNA end is better matched by TRBJ2-1. Per the germline V gene, CDR1 is SQVTM and CDR2 is ANQGSEA. This CDR3 is 12 amino acids long. CDR3 in DNA: TGCAGCGCCGGGACAGGGGGAGATGAGCAGTTCTTC. This gives the protein CSAGTGGDEQFF.

This clone has only one observation. The chain is built from TRBV30 and TRBJ1-1, with D maybe TRBD1 (5 bases). The CDR3 totals 12 residues. CDR1 and CDR2 from the germline V gene are GTSNPN and SVGIG (reference sequence). Trimming pared 2 bases from V and 8 bases from J, leaving 12 bases between. In DNA form, the CDR3 reads TGTGCCTGGAGTCTCGACAGTTCGGAAGCTTTCTTT. Its protein is CAWSLDSSEAFF.

This clone was seen a few times. The chain recombines TRBV7-9 with TRBJ2-5, with TRBD2 identical over 9 bases. Germline CDR1 and CDR2: SEHNR and FQNEAQ (reference sequence). V shed 5 bases, J shed 5 bases, and the junction held 6 bases outside the gene matches. The CDR3 contains 14 residues. For the CDR3, the DNA is TGTGCCAGCAGCCCAGGCGGGAGGGCCGAGACCCAGTACTTC. Encoded protein: CASSPGGRAETQYF.

The chain has TRBV30 and TRBJ2-1; D perhaps matches TRBD2 (5 bases). The CDR3 has 14 amino acids. With 3 bases removed from V and 2 bases from J, the gap between germline ends came to 11 bases. Germline CDR1 reads GTSNPN; CDR2 reads SVGIG (reference sequence). CDR3 DNA: TGTGCCTGGAGCGAGGGAGCCACCTACAATGAGCAGTTCTTC. This codes for CAWSEGATYNEQFF.

As concerns this clone: A junction boundary mismatches the germline segment, possibly from a read error. The chain recombines TRBV7-9 with TRBJ2-3; TRBD2 agrees at 8 bases. Germline V gene data show CDR1 as SEHNR and CDR2 as FQNEAQ (reference sequence). The CDR3 is 18 residues long. The CDR3: CASSPPRGGGFDTGTQYF. The CDR3 bases are TGTGCCAGCAGCCCTCCCCGGGGGGGCGGATTCGACACAGGTACGCAGTATTTT.

This clone was observed a handful of times. This chain joins TRBV29-1 and TRBJ2-3, with D uncertain. The CDR3 length is 11 residues. V was shortened by 1 base and J by 13 bases, with 12 bases between the two germline ends. Germline V CDR1 and CDR2: SQVTM, ANQGSEA. The CDR3 is CSVEVNRMKYF. The DNA for the CDR3 is TGCAGCGTTGAAGTCAATAGAATGAAGTATTTT.

This clone was detected only a few times. The chain is built from TRBV4-1 and TRBJ2-2; no firm D call. Germline V gives CDR1 MGHRA, CDR2 YSYEKL. This CDR3 contains 14 residues. The germline V and J ends were trimmed by 0 bases and 6 bases, with 8 bases remaining between them. The CDR3 sequence is CASSQDPFAGELFF. CDR3 nucleotide sequence: TGCGCCAGCAGCCAAGATCCATTCGCCGGGGAGCTGTTTTTT.

The chain uses TRBV5-6 and TRBJ2-1; D uncertain. From germline, CDR1 is SGHDT and CDR2 YYEEEE. The CDR3 is 13 amino acids. Trimming stripped 2 bases from V and 6 bases from J, with 9 bases between. The CDR3 sequence: CASSFPQVNEQFF. For the CDR3, the DNA is TGTGCCAGCAGCTTTCCCCAGGTCAATGAGCAGTTCTTC.

This clone came up once. The chain employs TRBV29-1 and TRBJ2-2; D gene uncertain. CDR3 length: 14 residues. CDR1 and CDR2 from the germline V gene are SQVTM and ANQGSEA. Deletions cut 3 bases from V and 1 base from J, with 9 bases between. The CDR3 protein is CSVDTARNTGELFF. CDR3 nucleotide sequence: TGCAGCGTTGATACGGCGAGGAACACCGGGGAGCTGTTTTTT.

This clone is a singleton in its sample. In DNA form, the CDR3 reads TGTGCCAGCAGCGGCTACAGGGGGCCCCTCTATGGCTACACCTTC. Translating it yields CASSGYRGPLYGYTF. The gene calls are TRBV7-3 and TRBJ1-2; 9 bases agree with TRBD1. The CDR3 totals 15 residues. Germline V gene lookup returns CDR1 SGHTA and CDR2 FQGTGA. V shed 5 bases and J 4 bases; nucleotides not matched to a gene: 8.

The chain combines TRBV12-5 with TRBJ2-7, with TRBD2 matching over 8 bases. V lost 6 bases and J lost 2; bases outside the gene matches: 6. This CDR3 has 14 amino acids. Germline V lookup: CDR1 LGHNT, CDR2 FRNRAP. The CDR3 bases are TGTGCTAGTGGCAATAGCGGGAATCCCTACGAGCAGTACTTC. It specifies CASGNSGNPYEQYF.